The rows below give T cell receptor beta chains drawn from one sample of a study of response to subunit inactivated influenza vaccine. Each CDR3 protein gets one entry after TCRdb re-called the RT-PCR reads with MiXCR. This table holds more than 600,000 distinct CDR3 sequences, roughly 20% found once. The sequenced sample was PBMCs from blood, obtained 5 days after vaccination. The receptors originated from a man in his fifties or sixties who received an inactivated influenza vaccine. Each CDR3 is given with its conserved first and last residue. D genes are given only for firm matches. Where a row states a size, it is once, few, many or the class of an expanded clone; other rows omit it.

abundance: -
d_gene: -
j_gene: TRBJ1-4
v_gene: TRBV5-5
len: 18
CDR3aa: CASSLELWSRATNEKLFF
CDR3nt: TGTGCCAGCAGCTTGGAGCTATGGAGCAGGGCAACTAATGAAAAACTGTTTTTT

abundance: few
d_gene: TRBD1
j_gene: TRBJ2-1
v_gene: TRBV15
len: 15
CDR3aa: CATSRGQGAINEQFF
CDR3nt: TGTGCCACCAGCAGAGGACAGGGGGCAATCAATGAGCAGTTCTTC

abundance: -
d_gene: -
j_gene: TRBJ2-3
v_gene: TRBV24-1
len: 15
CDR3aa: CATSDSRGPTDTQYF
CDR3nt: TGTGCCACCAGTGATTCCCGGGGACCCACAGATACGCAGTATTTT

abundance: -
d_gene: -
j_gene: TRBJ2-5
v_gene: TRBV20-1
len: 13
CDR3aa: CSARDPARETQYF
CDR3nt: TGCAGTGCTAGAGATCCGGCCCGGGAGACCCAGTACTTC

abundance: many
d_gene: TRBD2
j_gene: TRBJ2-3
v_gene: TRBV20-1
len: 19
CDR3aa: CSAWGGLAGAKYVTDTQYF
CDR3nt: TGCAGTGCTTGGGGAGGACTAGCGGGAGCAAAGTATGTGACAGATACGCAGTATTTT

abundance: few
d_gene: TRBD1
j_gene: TRBJ2-6
v_gene: TRBV4-3
len: 17
CDR3aa: CASSQDGTGAGANVLTF
CDR3nt: TGCGCCAGCAGCCAAGATGGGACAGGGGCTGGGGCCAACGTCCTGACTTTC

abundance: -
d_gene: -
j_gene: TRBJ1-6
v_gene: TRBV20-1
len: 15
CDR3aa: CSARRGSSYNSPLHF
CDR3nt: TGCAGTGCTAGACGGGGAAGCTCCTATAATTCACCCCTCCACTTT

abundance: many
d_gene: TRBD1
j_gene: TRBJ2-7
v_gene: TRBV7-2
len: 15
CDR3aa: CASSSDRGNSYEQYF
CDR3nt: TGTGCCAGCAGCTCCGACAGGGGGAATTCCTACGAGCAGTACTTC

abundance: few
d_gene: -
j_gene: TRBJ2-5
v_gene: TRBV20-1
len: 14
CDR3aa: CSARDTLGTLTQYF
CDR3nt: TGCAGTGCTAGAGATACCTTGGGGACTTTGACCCAGTACTTC

abundance: many
d_gene: TRBD1
j_gene: TRBJ2-1
v_gene: TRBV6-1
len: 15
CDR3aa: CASSPDRSSYNEQFF
CDR3nt: TGTGCCAGCAGCCCGGACAGGAGCTCCTACAATGAGCAGTTCTTC

abundance: -
d_gene: -
j_gene: TRBJ1-5
v_gene: TRBV5-5
len: 14
CDR3aa: CASSFVGPNQPQHF
CDR3nt: TGTGCCAGCAGCTTTGTTGGGCCCAATCAGCCCCAGCATTTT

abundance: -
d_gene: -
j_gene: TRBJ2-5
v_gene: TRBV7-9
len: 14
CDR3aa: CASSTWTAQETQYF
CDR3nt: TGTGCCAGCAGCACATGGACAGCGCAAGAGACCCAGTACTTC

abundance: many
d_gene: -
j_gene: TRBJ1-6
v_gene: TRBV12-3/TRBV12-4
len: 14
CDR3aa: CASSINSYNSPLHF
CDR3nt: TGTGCCAGCAGCATAAACTCCTATAATTCACCCCTCCACTTT

abundance: few
d_gene: -
j_gene: TRBJ2-7
v_gene: TRBV7-2
len: 15
CDR3aa: CASSWDGVSSYEQYF
CDR3nt: TGTGCCAGCAGCTGGGACGGTGTCAGCTCCTACGAGCAGTACTTC

abundance: -
d_gene: TRBD2
j_gene: TRBJ2-5
v_gene: TRBV7-2
len: 17
CDR3aa: CASSLWRLAGGPETQYF
CDR3nt: TGTGCCAGCAGCTTATGGCGACTAGCGGGAGGACCAGAGACCCAGTACTTC

abundance: -
d_gene: TRBD1
j_gene: TRBJ2-7
v_gene: TRBV12-3/TRBV12-4
len: 14
CDR3aa: CASTAGQGSYEQYF
CDR3nt: TGTGCCAGCACTGCGGGACAGGGATCGTACGAGCAGTACTTC

abundance: few
d_gene: -
j_gene: TRBJ1-3
v_gene: TRBV6-5
len: 12
CDR3aa: CASRGSGNTIYF
CDR3nt: TGTGCCAGCCGAGGCTCTGGAAACACCATATATTTT

abundance: few
d_gene: -
j_gene: TRBJ2-7
v_gene: TRBV5-1
len: 15
CDR3aa: CASSLSLGLSPEQYF
CDR3nt: TGCGCCAGCAGCTTGTCGTTAGGGCTTAGTCCGGAGCAGTACTTC

abundance: few
d_gene: TRBD1
j_gene: TRBJ2-7
v_gene: TRBV12-3/TRBV12-4
len: 14
CDR3aa: CASSPGQGIGEQYF
CDR3nt: TGTGCCAGCAGCCCGGGACAGGGAATTGGCGAGCAGTACTTC

abundance: few
d_gene: TRBD2
j_gene: TRBJ2-7
v_gene: TRBV20-1
len: 16
CDR3aa: CSASVRTSGASYEQYF
CDR3nt: TGCAGTGCTAGCGTCCGGACTAGCGGGGCCTCCTACGAGCAGTACTTC

abundance: few
d_gene: TRBD2
j_gene: TRBJ2-1
v_gene: TRBV29-1
len: 14
CDR3aa: CSVVLRTRYNEQFF
CDR3nt: TGCAGCGTTGTGCTCAGGACTAGGTACAATGAGCAGTTCTTC

abundance: few
d_gene: -
j_gene: TRBJ2-1
v_gene: TRBV5-1
len: 13
CDR3aa: CASSRFQGSEQFF
CDR3nt: TGCGCCAGCAGCCGTTTCCAGGGGAGTGAGCAGTTCTTC

abundance: -
d_gene: TRBD2
j_gene: TRBJ2-3
v_gene: TRBV12-3/TRBV12-4
len: 15
CDR3aa: CASGTSGGVSDTQYF
CDR3nt: TGTGCCAGTGGGACTAGCGGGGGGGTCTCGGATACGCAGTATTTT

abundance: -
d_gene: -
j_gene: TRBJ2-1
v_gene: TRBV18
len: 15
CDR3aa: CASSPRQGSGNEQFF
CDR3nt: TGTGCCAGCTCACCAAGGCAGGGGTCGGGAAATGAGCAGTTCTTC

abundance: few
d_gene: TRBD1
j_gene: TRBJ2-1
v_gene: TRBV20-1
len: 18
CDR3aa: CSASRDRYFHRTYNEQFF
CDR3nt: TGCAGTGCCAGTAGGGACAGGTATTTTCATCGGACCTACAATGAGCAGTTCTTC

abundance: few
d_gene: -
j_gene: TRBJ2-1
v_gene: TRBV12-3/TRBV12-4
len: 15
CDR3aa: CASSPLLRSVDEQFF
CDR3nt: TGTGCCAGCAGTCCACTTCTTAGGAGCGTGGATGAGCAGTTCTTC

abundance: few
d_gene: -
j_gene: TRBJ2-1
v_gene: TRBV12-3/TRBV12-4
len: 16
CDR3aa: CASSLATGGLYNEQFF
CDR3nt: TGTGCCAGCAGTTTAGCAACCGGGGGACTCTACAATGAGCAGTTCTTC

abundance: few
d_gene: TRBD1
j_gene: TRBJ1-5
v_gene: TRBV12-3/TRBV12-4
len: 13
CDR3aa: CASQDRGGQPQHF
CDR3nt: TGTGCCAGCCAGGACAGGGGAGGTCAGCCCCAGCATTTT

abundance: few
d_gene: -
j_gene: TRBJ1-4
v_gene: TRBV12-3/TRBV12-4
len: 14
CDR3aa: CASSSFDRSEKLFF
CDR3nt: TGTGCCAGCAGTTCCTTCGACAGGTCTGAAAAACTGTTTTTT

abundance: many
d_gene: -
j_gene: TRBJ2-7
v_gene: TRBV5-1
len: 14
CDR3aa: CASSLAGRDYEQYF
CDR3nt: TGCGCCAGCAGCTTGGCGGGTCGGGATTACGAGCAGTACTTC

abundance: -
d_gene: TRBD1
j_gene: TRBJ1-4
v_gene: TRBV5-1
len: 13
CDR3aa: CASSPGQGEKLFF
CDR3nt: TGCGCCAGCAGCCCGGGACAGGGTGAAAAACTGTTTTTT

abundance: few
d_gene: -
j_gene: TRBJ1-2
v_gene: TRBV30
len: 11
CDR3aa: CAGINNYGYTF
CDR3nt: TGTGCCGGGATCAATAACTATGGCTACACCTTC

abundance: few
d_gene: -
j_gene: TRBJ2-5
v_gene: TRBV10-2
len: 11
CDR3aa: CASRDSGTQYF
CDR3nt: TGCGCCAGCAGGGACAGCGGGACCCAGTACTTC

abundance: -
d_gene: -
j_gene: TRBJ1-6
v_gene: TRBV5-1
len: 15
CDR3aa: CASSLETVVNSPLHF
CDR3nt: TGCGCCAGCAGCTTGGAGACTGTCGTTAATTCACCCCTCCACTTT

abundance: few
d_gene: -
j_gene: TRBJ1-2
v_gene: TRBV20-1
len: 13
CDR3aa: CSLEPKGVYGYTF
CDR3nt: TGCAGTCTGGAACCTAAGGGAGTCTATGGCTACACCTTC

abundance: many
d_gene: TRBD2
j_gene: TRBJ2-3
v_gene: TRBV7-2
len: 16
CDR3aa: CASSLVGLAGGDTQYF
CDR3nt: TGTGCCAGCAGCCTCGTCGGACTAGCGGGGGGGGATACGCAGTATTTT

abundance: -
d_gene: -
j_gene: TRBJ2-3
v_gene: TRBV24-1
len: 20
CDR3aa: CATSDLRCFYSLSPTDTQYF
CDR3nt: TGTGCCACCAGTGATTTGAGGTGTTTCTACAGTCTTTCCCCCACAGATACGCAGTATTTT

abundance: -
d_gene: -
j_gene: TRBJ2-2
v_gene: TRBV4-1
len: 15
CDR3aa: CASSPLPRGTGELFF
CDR3nt: TGCGCCAGCAGCCCTCTCCCCCGCGGGACCGGGGAGCTGTTTTTT

abundance: -
d_gene: -
j_gene: TRBJ2-3
v_gene: TRBV12-3/TRBV12-4
len: 12
CDR3aa: CASSLPRKSHYF
CDR3nt: TGTGCCAGCAGTTTACCCCGAAAGTCGCATTATTTT

abundance: -
d_gene: -
j_gene: TRBJ2-5
v_gene: TRBV20-1
len: 13
CDR3aa: CSASDGAERTQYF
CDR3nt: TGCAGTGCTAGTGACGGGGCTGAGAGGACCCAGTACTTC

abundance: few
d_gene: TRBD2
j_gene: TRBJ2-1
v_gene: TRBV3-1
len: 15
CDR3aa: CASSETSGRYNEQFF
CDR3nt: TGTGCCAGCAGCGAAACTAGCGGGAGATACAATGAGCAGTTCTTC

abundance: many
d_gene: TRBD1
j_gene: TRBJ2-3
v_gene: TRBV5-1
len: 15
CDR3aa: CASSLEMTGLNTQYF
CDR3nt: TGCGCCAGCAGCCTGGAGATGACAGGGTTAAATACGCAGTATTTT

abundance: few
d_gene: TRBD1
j_gene: TRBJ1-2
v_gene: TRBV28
len: 15
CDR3aa: CASSFKGTGGHGYTF
CDR3nt: TGTGCCAGCAGCTTTAAGGGGACAGGTGGACATGGCTACACCTTC

abundance: -
d_gene: -
j_gene: TRBJ2-2
v_gene: TRBV20-1
len: 14
CDR3aa: CSIPPDTNTGELFF
CDR3nt: TGCAGTATACCACCCGATACGAACACCGGGGAGCTGTTTTTT

abundance: -
d_gene: -
j_gene: TRBJ1-1
v_gene: TRBV6-5
len: 19
CDR3aa: CASSYSNWDRDTQRVEAFF
CDR3nt: TGTGCCAGCAGTTACTCCAACTGGGACCGGGACACCCAAAGGGTGGAAGCTTTCTTT

abundance: -
d_gene: -
j_gene: TRBJ2-7
v_gene: TRBV29-1
len: 13
CDR3aa: CSVPRADSYEQYF
CDR3nt: TGCAGCGTGCCCCGGGCGGACTCCTACGAGCAGTACTTC

abundance: few
d_gene: TRBD2
j_gene: TRBJ2-5
v_gene: TRBV9
len: 17
CDR3aa: CASSPGLAGGPLETQYF
CDR3nt: TGTGCCAGCAGTCCAGGACTAGCGGGAGGGCCGTTGGAGACCCAGTACTTC

abundance: -
d_gene: -
j_gene: TRBJ2-2
v_gene: TRBV7-9
len: 14
CDR3aa: CAAGQSANTGELFF
CDR3nt: TGTGCCGCCGGACAGTCCGCGAACACCGGGGAGCTGTTTTTT

abundance: -
d_gene: TRBD2
j_gene: TRBJ2-1
v_gene: TRBV20-1
len: 13
CDR3aa: CSAIAGGPNEQFF
CDR3nt: TGCAGTGCTATAGCGGGAGGGCCCAATGAGCAGTTCTTC

abundance: few
d_gene: -
j_gene: TRBJ2-5
v_gene: TRBV20-1
len: 13
CDR3aa: CSAMVRAQETQYF
CDR3nt: TGCAGTGCTATGGTCCGGGCTCAAGAGACCCAGTACTTC

abundance: -
d_gene: -
j_gene: TRBJ2-7
v_gene: TRBV6-5
len: 11
CDR3aa: CASSYSGQQYF
CDR3nt: TGTGCCAGCAGTTACTCGGGACAGCAGTACTTC

abundance: few
d_gene: -
j_gene: TRBJ1-5
v_gene: TRBV20-1
len: 14
CDR3aa: CSARPGPSNQPQHF
CDR3nt: TGCAGTGCTAGACCGGGCCCTAGCAATCAGCCCCAGCATTTT